These T cell receptor beta chains were read from a single sample in a study of blood T cell repertoires in COVID-19. Assay: immunoSEQ multiplex PCR; the TCRdb copy retains only in-frame clones and omits some. The data hold fewer than 450,000 clones, with about 90% observed a single time. The specimen was PBMCs or T cells enriched from blood (not recorded which). These receptors came from a woman aged 25 to 45 who had recovered from COVID-19. The CDR3 runs from the conserved cysteine through the conserved F or W. D genes are given only for firm matches.

d_gene: -; len: 14; v_gene: TRBV5-8; CDR3aa: CASSLEPEDYGYTF
d_gene: -; len: 13; v_gene: TRBV19; CDR3aa: CASSRQGRRGYTF
d_gene: -; len: 15; v_gene: TRBV4-3; CDR3aa: CASSQDQGVNTEAFF
d_gene: TRBD1; len: 14; v_gene: TRBV2; CDR3aa: CASSRDRGQETQYF
d_gene: TRBD2; len: 17; v_gene: TRBV7-9; CDR3aa: CASSSLAGGIAKNIQYF
d_gene: -; len: 17; v_gene: TRBV9; CDR3aa: CASSVGSQAAGANVLTF
d_gene: TRBD2; len: 13; v_gene: TRBV12-3/TRBV12-4; CDR3aa: CASRTAGTDTQYF
d_gene: TRBD1; len: 14; v_gene: TRBV19; CDR3aa: CASSIVRDSYEQYF
d_gene: -; len: 15; v_gene: TRBV28; CDR3aa: CASSSNVGFGEKLFF
d_gene: TRBD1; len: 14; v_gene: TRBV7-8; CDR3aa: CASSPGTGRTEAFF
d_gene: -; len: 15; v_gene: TRBV18; CDR3aa: CASSPSPGSGNTIYF
d_gene: -; len: 15; v_gene: TRBV11-2; CDR3aa: CASSLQGTVSNEQFF
d_gene: TRBD1; len: 13; v_gene: TRBV10-3; CDR3aa: CANRQGENSPLHF
d_gene: TRBD1; len: 15; v_gene: TRBV11-2; CDR3aa: CASKLKGATGSPLHF
d_gene: TRBD2; len: 14; v_gene: TRBV30; CDR3aa: CAYIHGGGGETQYF
d_gene: -; len: 11; v_gene: TRBV11-2; CDR3aa: CASSLDSIPFF
d_gene: -; len: 15; v_gene: TRBV5-1; CDR3aa: CASSPGNGVNTEAFF
d_gene: -; len: 17; v_gene: TRBV2; CDR3aa: CASRQLAEETSTDTQYF
d_gene: TRBD2; len: 14; v_gene: TRBV10-3; CDR3aa: CAISASGGKETQYF
d_gene: -; len: 14; v_gene: TRBV10-2; CDR3aa: CAVSTGSSGNTIYF
d_gene: TRBD2; len: 16; v_gene: TRBV30; CDR3aa: CAWGGSERGAINEQFF
d_gene: -; len: 16; v_gene: TRBV4-3; CDR3aa: CASSQDAGASTDTQYF
d_gene: TRBD1; len: 16; v_gene: TRBV3-1/TRBV3-2; CDR3aa: CASSQISGGSRYGYTF
d_gene: -; len: 14; v_gene: TRBV6-5; CDR3aa: CASRRTGAGNTIYF
d_gene: TRBD1; len: 14; v_gene: TRBV12-5; CDR3aa: CASGSQGARGEAFF
d_gene: TRBD1; len: 15; v_gene: TRBV6-5; CDR3aa: CASSYQGAENYGYTF